The T cell receptor beta chain described here comes from a study of PD-1 blockade in classical Hodgkin lymphoma. Study-level findings and limits: Researchers reported that CD4+ TCR diversity, though not CD8+, rose significantly by C4D1. Complete responders' baseline diversity resembled that of newly diagnosed patients. Nivolumab initiated under 1 year post-ASCT led to patient exclusion.

Per the germline V gene, CDR1 is MNHEY and CDR2 is SVGAGI. CDR3 length: 12 amino acids. V lost 1 base and J lost 6, with 6 bases in between. The method was immunoSEQ multiplex PCR; TCRdb's version includes in-frame clones alone and lacks a portion of them. The repertoire has 40,000 to 50,000 clones, roughly 70% of them found once; the top ten carry approximately 20%. Every one of the patients relapsed after autologous stem cell transplantation (brentuximab vedotin exposure was variable). The study recorded best responses of complete response, partial response or progressive disease. On this clone: Antigen specificity is unknown.

The TCR sequence derives from a human donor with classical Hodgkin lymphoma. Source: peripheral blood mononuclear cells (PBMCs), taken at baseline. The V and J genes are TRBV6-5 and TRBJ1-1; possible D gene TRBD1, 5 bases. The DNA of the CDR3 is TGTGCCAGCAGTTACTGGGGGGCTGAAGCTTTCTTT. Translating gives CASSYWGAEAFF.